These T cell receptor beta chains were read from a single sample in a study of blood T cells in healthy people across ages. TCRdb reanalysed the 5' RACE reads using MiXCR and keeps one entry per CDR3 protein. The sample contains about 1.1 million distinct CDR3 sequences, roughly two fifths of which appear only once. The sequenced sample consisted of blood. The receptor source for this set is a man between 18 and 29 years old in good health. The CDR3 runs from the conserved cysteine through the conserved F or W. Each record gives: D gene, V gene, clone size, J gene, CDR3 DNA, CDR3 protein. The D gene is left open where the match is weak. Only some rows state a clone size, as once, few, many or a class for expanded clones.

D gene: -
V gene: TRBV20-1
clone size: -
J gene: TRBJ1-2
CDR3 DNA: TGCAGTGCTCCGGGACAAGACGCTAACTATGGCTACACCTTC
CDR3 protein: CSAPGQDANYGYTF

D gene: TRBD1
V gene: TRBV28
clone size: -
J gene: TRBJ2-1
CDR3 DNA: TGTGCCAGCAGTTTATACAGGGGTGACCCCCGAAATGAGCAGTTCTTC
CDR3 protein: CASSLYRGDPRNEQFF

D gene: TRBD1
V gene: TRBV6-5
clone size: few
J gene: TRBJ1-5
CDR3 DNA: TGTGCCAGCAGTTCACAGGGGTTCTTCGGCAATCAGCCCCAGCATTTT
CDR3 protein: CASSSQGFFGNQPQHF

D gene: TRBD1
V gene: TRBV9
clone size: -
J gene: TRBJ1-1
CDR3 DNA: TGTGCCAGCAGCTTGCGGGACAGTGCAAACACTGAAGCTTTCTTT
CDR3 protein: CASSLRDSANTEAFF

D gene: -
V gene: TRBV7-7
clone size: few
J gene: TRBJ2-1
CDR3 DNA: TGTGCTAGCAGCTTAGACGGGACCAAACAGTTCTTC
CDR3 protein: CASSLDGTKQFF

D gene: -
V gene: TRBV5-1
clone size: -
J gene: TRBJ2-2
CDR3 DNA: TGCGCCAGCAGCTTAACCATAGCCGGGGAGCTGTTTTTT
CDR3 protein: CASSLTIAGELFF

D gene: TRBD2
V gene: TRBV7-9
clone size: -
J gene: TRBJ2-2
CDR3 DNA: TGTGCCAGCAGTTCCCTAGCGGGGGGCGACGGGGAGCTGTTTTTT
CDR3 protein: CASSSLAGGDGELFF

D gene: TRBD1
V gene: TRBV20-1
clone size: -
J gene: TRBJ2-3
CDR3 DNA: TGCAGTGCTAGAGATGGACAGGGGAAGTTCGGGACAGATACGCAGTATTTT
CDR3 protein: CSARDGQGKFGTDTQYF

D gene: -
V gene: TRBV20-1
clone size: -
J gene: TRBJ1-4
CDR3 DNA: TGCAGTGTTAGCCCCCTGGGAAGGGCTAATGAAAAACTGTTTTTT
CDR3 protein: CSVSPLGRANEKLFF

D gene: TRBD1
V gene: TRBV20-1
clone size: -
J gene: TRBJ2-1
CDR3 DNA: TGCAGTGCTAGAGATCTCGAGACAGGGGCCCATGAGCAGTTCTTC
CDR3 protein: CSARDLETGAHEQFF

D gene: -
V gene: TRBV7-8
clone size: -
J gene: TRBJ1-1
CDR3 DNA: TGTGCCAGCAGCTTAATGTCGGGGAGAGGTACTGAAGCTTTCTTT
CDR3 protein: CASSLMSGRGTEAFF

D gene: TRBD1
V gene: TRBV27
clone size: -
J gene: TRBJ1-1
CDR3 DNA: TGTGCCAGCAGTTTAGGGGGACAGTCGCGTGAAGCTTTCTTT
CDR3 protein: CASSLGGQSREAFF

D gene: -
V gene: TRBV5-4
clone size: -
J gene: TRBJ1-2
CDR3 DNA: TGTGCCAGCAGTAATGTTGGGACCCAAAACTATGGCTACACCTTC
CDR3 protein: CASSNVGTQNYGYTF

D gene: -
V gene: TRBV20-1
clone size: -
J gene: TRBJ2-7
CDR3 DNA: TGCAGTGCTAGGGGGGGTGGGGATGAGCAGTACTTC
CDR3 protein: CSARGGGDEQYF

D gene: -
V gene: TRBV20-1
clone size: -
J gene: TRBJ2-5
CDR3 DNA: TGCAGTGCTAGAGATCCGGCTACCCCTAGACAAGAGACCCAGTACTTC
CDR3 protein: CSARDPATPRQETQYF

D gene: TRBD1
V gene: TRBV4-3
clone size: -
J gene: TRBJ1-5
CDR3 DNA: TGCGCCAGCAGCCAAGGGGACAGGGGGAATCAGCCCCAGCATTTT
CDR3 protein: CASSQGDRGNQPQHF

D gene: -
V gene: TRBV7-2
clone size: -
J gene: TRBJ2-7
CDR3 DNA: TGTGCCAGCAGCTTAGCGGCAGGGGACGAGCAGTACTTC
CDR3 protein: CASSLAAGDEQYF

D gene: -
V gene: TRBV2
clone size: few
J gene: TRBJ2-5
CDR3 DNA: TGTGCCAGCAGTGAAGCGCGTAACCAAGAGACCCAGTACTTC
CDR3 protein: CASSEARNQETQYF

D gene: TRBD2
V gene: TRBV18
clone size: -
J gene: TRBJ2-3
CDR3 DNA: TGTGCCAGCTCACCACTACCCCGGACTAGCGGGGGAGCAGATACGCAGTATTTT
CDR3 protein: CASSPLPRTSGGADTQYF

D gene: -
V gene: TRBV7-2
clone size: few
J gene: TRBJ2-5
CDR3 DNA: TGTGCCAGCAGCTTAGAACCAGTCGACAGGCTGTACCAAGAGACCCAGTACTTC
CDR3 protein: CASSLEPVDRLYQETQYF

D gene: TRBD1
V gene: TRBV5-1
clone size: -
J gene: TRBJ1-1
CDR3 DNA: TGCGCCAGCAGCTTATCCGTTAAGGGGGCAAGGGAAGCTTTCTTT
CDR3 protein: CASSLSVKGAREAFF

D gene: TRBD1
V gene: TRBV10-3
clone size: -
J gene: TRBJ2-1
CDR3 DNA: TGTGCCATCACAGGGGGCCCTTCCTGCAATGAGCAGTTCTTC
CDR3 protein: CAITGGPSCNEQFF

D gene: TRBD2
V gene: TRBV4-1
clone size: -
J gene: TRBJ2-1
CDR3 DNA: TGCGCCAGCAGCCACTTTTCCGTGCGGGGGGACCCCTCCTACAATGAGCAGTTCTTC
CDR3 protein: CASSHFSVRGDPSYNEQFF

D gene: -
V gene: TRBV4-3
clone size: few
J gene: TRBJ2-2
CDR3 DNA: TGCGCCAGCAGCCAGGAGACTAGCACCGGGGAGCTGTTTTTT
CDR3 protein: CASSQETSTGELFF

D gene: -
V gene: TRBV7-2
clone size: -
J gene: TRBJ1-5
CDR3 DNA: TGTGCCAGCAGCTTAGGCGCGAGGGGGATGAATCAGCCCCAGCATTTT
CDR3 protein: CASSLGARGMNQPQHF

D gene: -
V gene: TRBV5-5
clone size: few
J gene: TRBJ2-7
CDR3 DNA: TGTGCCAGCAGCCTAGGCCAGGGGTTCGAGCAGTACTTC
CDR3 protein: CASSLGQGFEQYF

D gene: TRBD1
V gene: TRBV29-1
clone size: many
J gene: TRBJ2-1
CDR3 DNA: TGCAGCGTTGACAGGGGGCGCATCAATGAGCAGTTCTTC
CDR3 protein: CSVDRGRINEQFF

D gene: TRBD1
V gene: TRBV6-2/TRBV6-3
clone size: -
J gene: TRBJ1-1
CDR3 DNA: TGTGCCAGCGGTCAGACGACAGGGATCACTGAAGCTTTCTTT
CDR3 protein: CASGQTTGITEAFF

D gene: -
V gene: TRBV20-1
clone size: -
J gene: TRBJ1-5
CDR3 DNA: TGCAGTGCTAGGTCAGCTGCCAATCAGCCCCAGCATTTT
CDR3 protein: CSARSAANQPQHF

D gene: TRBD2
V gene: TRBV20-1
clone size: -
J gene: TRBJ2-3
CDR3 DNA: TGCAGTGCTCCCAGCGGGGGGACCACAGATACGCAGTATTTT
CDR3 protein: CSAPSGGTTDTQYF

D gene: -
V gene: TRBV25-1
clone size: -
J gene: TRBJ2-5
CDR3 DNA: TGTGCCAGCAGTGACCCTAAGGACCACCAAGAGACCCAGTACTTC
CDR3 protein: CASSDPKDHQETQYF

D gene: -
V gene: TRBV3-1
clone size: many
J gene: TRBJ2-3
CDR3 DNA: TGTGCCAGCAGCCAAGGTAGCGGTAGCACAGATACGCAGTATTTT
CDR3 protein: CASSQGSGSTDTQYF

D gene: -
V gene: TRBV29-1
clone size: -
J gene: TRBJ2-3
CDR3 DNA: TGCAGCGTCCGGGACTCCCCGGAAACAGATACGCAGTATTTT
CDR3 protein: CSVRDSPETDTQYF

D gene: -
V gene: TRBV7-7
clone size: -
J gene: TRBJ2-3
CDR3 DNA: TGTGCCGGCAGCCCCCGCAACACAGATACGCAGTATTTT
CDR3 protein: CAGSPRNTDTQYF

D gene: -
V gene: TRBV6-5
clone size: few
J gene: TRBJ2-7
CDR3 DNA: TGTGCCACCGGACCGGAGGTGGGAGAGCAGTACTTC
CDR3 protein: CATGPEVGEQYF

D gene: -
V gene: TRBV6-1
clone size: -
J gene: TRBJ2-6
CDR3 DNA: TGTGCCAGCAGTGAAGTGCAGAGACTCCGATCTGGGGCCAACGTCCTGACTTTC
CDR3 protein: CASSEVQRLRSGANVLTF

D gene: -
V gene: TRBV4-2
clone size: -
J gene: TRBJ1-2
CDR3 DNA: TGTGCCAGCAGCCAGGACCCACAGACCCGACAACGGTATGGCTACACCTTC
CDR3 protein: CASSQDPQTRQRYGYTF

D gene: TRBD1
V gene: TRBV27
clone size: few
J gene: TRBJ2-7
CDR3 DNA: TGTGCCAGCAGGGACAGGGGCTTCTCCTACGAGCAGTACTTC
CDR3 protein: CASRDRGFSYEQYF

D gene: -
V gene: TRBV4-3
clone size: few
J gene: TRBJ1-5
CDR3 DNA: TGCGCCAGCAGCCCCCTTTTTGCGGGCAATCAGCCCCAGCATTTT
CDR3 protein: CASSPLFAGNQPQHF

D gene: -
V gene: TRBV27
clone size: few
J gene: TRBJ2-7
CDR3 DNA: TGTGCCAGCAGTTCTTTTAGGGGTCTAGTTACCAATGAGCAGTACTTC
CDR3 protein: CASSSFRGLVTNEQYF

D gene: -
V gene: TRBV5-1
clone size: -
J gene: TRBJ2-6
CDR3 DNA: TGCGCCAGCAGCACGGACAGCCGCTCTGGGGCCAACGTCCTGACTTTC
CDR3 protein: CASSTDSRSGANVLTF

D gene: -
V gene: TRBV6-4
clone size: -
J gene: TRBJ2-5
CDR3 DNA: TGTGCCAGCAGTGACTCTGGAGGTGAGCAGTACTTC
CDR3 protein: CASSDSGGEQYF

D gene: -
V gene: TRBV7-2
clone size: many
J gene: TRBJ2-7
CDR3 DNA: TGTGCCACCAAGAGGGGCAACGGGGATTCTTACGAGCAGTACTTC
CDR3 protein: CATKRGNGDSYEQYF

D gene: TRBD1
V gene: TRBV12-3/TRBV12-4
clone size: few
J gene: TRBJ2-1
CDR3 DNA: TGTGCCAGCAGCCCCGGGACAGGGGATGTTGGTGAGCAGTTCTTC
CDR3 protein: CASSPGTGDVGEQFF

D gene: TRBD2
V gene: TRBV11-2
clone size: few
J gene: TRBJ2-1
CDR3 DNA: TGTGCCAGCAGTCCAGCGGGGCCGCTCAACAATGAGCAGTTCTTC
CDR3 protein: CASSPAGPLNNEQFF

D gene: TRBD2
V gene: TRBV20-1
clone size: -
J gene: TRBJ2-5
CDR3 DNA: TGCAGTGCCCCGCCGACTAGCGGGGGACAAGAGACCCAGTACTTC
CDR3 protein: CSAPPTSGGQETQYF

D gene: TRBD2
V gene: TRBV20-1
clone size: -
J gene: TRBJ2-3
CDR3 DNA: TGCAGTGCTAGAAATGGCGGGGGAGCGACAGAGACGCAGTATTTT
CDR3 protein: CSARNGGGATETQYF

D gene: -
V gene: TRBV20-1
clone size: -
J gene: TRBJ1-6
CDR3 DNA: TGCAGTGCTAGAGATCCCGAGAATTCACCCCTCCACTTT
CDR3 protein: CSARDPENSPLHF

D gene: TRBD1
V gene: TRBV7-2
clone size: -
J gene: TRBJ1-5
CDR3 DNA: TGTGCCAGCAGCTCCGGGACAGGGGGTCGAAATCAGCCCCAGCATTTT
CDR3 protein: CASSSGTGGRNQPQHF

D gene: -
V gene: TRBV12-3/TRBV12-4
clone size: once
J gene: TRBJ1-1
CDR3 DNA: TGTGCCAGCATCTCTGGGGTGGCTTTCTTT
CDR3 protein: CASISGVAFF

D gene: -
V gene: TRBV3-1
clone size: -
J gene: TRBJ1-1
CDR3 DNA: TGTGCCAGCAGCCAAGGCAGGCAGTCCAGGGAAGCTTTCTTT
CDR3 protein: CASSQGRQSREAFF

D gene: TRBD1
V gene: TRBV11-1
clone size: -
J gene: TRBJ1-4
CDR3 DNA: TGTGCCAGCAGTCGGGACAGTCGGCCTAATGAAAAACTGTTTTTT
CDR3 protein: CASSRDSRPNEKLFF

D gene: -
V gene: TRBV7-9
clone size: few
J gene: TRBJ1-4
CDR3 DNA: TGTGCCACATATCAGAAGGGTAATGAAAAACTGTTTTTT
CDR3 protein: CATYQKGNEKLFF

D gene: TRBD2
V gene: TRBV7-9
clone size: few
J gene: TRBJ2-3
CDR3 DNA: TGTGCCAGCAGCTTCGATCTTTCCTGGGCTAGCGGGGCTAGCACAGATACGCAGTATTTT
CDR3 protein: CASSFDLSWASGASTDTQYF

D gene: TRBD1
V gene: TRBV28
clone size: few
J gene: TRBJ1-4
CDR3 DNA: TGTGCCAGCAGTGCCGCCGGGACAGTTAATGAAAAACTGTTTTTT
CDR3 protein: CASSAAGTVNEKLFF